These 30 T cell receptor beta chains came from one sample sequenced in a study of blood T cell repertoires in COVID-19. Sequenced by immunoSEQ multiplex PCR; TCRdb stores in-frame clones only, minus some. The sample lists some 380,000 clones, about 90% seen once, with around 6.3% in the top ten. The sample taken for sequencing was peripheral blood. The source of these receptors is a man between 18 and 35 years old with active or convalescent COVID-19.

The V and J genes are TRBV21-1 and TRBJ2-7; the DNA was not used to check the table's D call, TRBD2. TRBV21-1 is recorded as a pseudogene. There are 14 residues in the CDR3. The DNA of the CDR3 is TGTGCCAGCAGCCCGCGACAAGAGGGCAACGAGCAGTACTTC. It translates to CASSPRQEGNEQYF.

V and J are TRBV5-1 and TRBJ2-1, with 10 bases identical to TRBD2. Germline CDR1 reads SGHRS; CDR2 reads YFSETQ. After removal of 5 bases from V and 8 bases from J, the junction contained 7 bases not matched to a gene. The CDR3 extends over 14 amino acids. The CDR3 DNA reads TGCGCCAGCAGTCCCCTAGCGGGGGTCTATGAGCAGTTCTTC. It yields the protein CASSPLAGVYEQFF.

The V call is TRBV5-4, the J call TRBJ2-7; TRBD2 might be the D (6 bases). Germline values: CDR1 SGHNT, CDR2 YYREEE (reference sequence). CDR3 length: 14 residues. With 0 bases removed from V and 6 bases from J, the gap between germline ends came to 13 bases. CDR3 bases: TGTGCCAGCAGCTTGGACAGCGGGTCAGGCGAGCAGTACTTC. Its translation is CASSLDSGSGEQYF.

The chain has TRBV6-5 and TRBJ2-7, with a weak D call TRBD2 (6 bases). Per germline, CDR1 MNHEY and CDR2 SVGAGI. This CDR3 spans 15 amino acids. V was cut by 2 bases and J by 2 bases, with 13 bases left in between. CDR3 sequence (DNA): TGTGCCAGCAGTTACGGGGGGACGGTTCCCTACGAGCAGTACTTC. Translation gives CASSYGGTVPYEQYF.

This chain joins TRBV18 and TRBJ1-4; TRBD1 aligns across 7 bases. CDR1 and CDR2 (germline): KGHSH, LQKENI. With V trimmed by 3 bases and J by 7 bases, 11 bases remained unmatched. The CDR3 loop spans 16 amino acids. The CDR3 loop is CASSPLARTGGEKLFF. Here the CDR3 DNA reads TGTGCCAGCTCACCGCTCGCCCGGACAGGTGGTGAAAAACTGTTTTTT.

This chain joins TRBV20-1 and TRBJ1-1; D possibly corresponds to TRBD1 (6 bases). V was pared by 3 bases and J by 3 bases, with 14 bases between. The CDR3 length is 14 residues. Germline loops: CDR1 DFQATT, CDR2 SNEGSKA (reference sequence). This CDR3 is CSASPGDRDTEAFF. The CDR3 DNA sequence: TGCAGTGCTAGTCCAGGGGATCGGGACACTGAAGCTTTCTTT.

The chain links TRBV11-2 to TRBJ2-1; TRBD2 matches 10 bases. The ends lost 4 bases at V and 6 bases at J; junction bases unmatched: 6. This CDR3 has 15 residues. Germline CDR1 SGHAT, CDR2 FQNNGV. The CDR3 sequence is CASSSPSGSRNEQFF. In DNA, the CDR3 is TGTGCCAGCAGCTCTCCTAGCGGGAGTCGCAATGAGCAGTTCTTC.

This clone rates as medium-sized (0.01 to 0.1%). This rearrangement joins TRBV3-1 (or the pseudogene TRBV3-2) to TRBJ1-1; the D is unclear. Deletions cut 0 bases from V and 5 bases from J, with 7 bases between. The length of the CDR3 is 13 residues. Germline lookup yields CDR1 LGHDT and CDR2 YNNKEL (reference sequence). Written as DNA, the CDR3 is TGTGCCAGCAGCCAAGAGCGGGTTACTGAAGCTTTCTTT. Protein: CASSQERVTEAFF.

The CDR3 spells CASSLAGGSGEQYF. The DNA for the CDR3 is TGTGCCAGCAGTTTGGCGGGGGGTTCAGGCGAGCAGTACTTC. J is TRBJ2-7 and V is TRBV6-5, with 8 bases that match TRBD2. Germline CDR1 reads MNHEY; CDR2 reads SVGAGI. The trim removed 4 bases at V and 6 bases at J, leaving 8 bases unmatched. The CDR3 length is 14 residues.

The chain recombines TRBV4-3 with TRBJ2-3; 11 bases align to TRBD2. Germline V lookup: CDR1 LGHNA, CDR2 YSLEER. The CDR3 is made up of 15 amino acids. The V segment lost 2 bases and the J segment 7 bases; nucleotides outside the gene matches: 5. CDR3 protein: CASSQRTSGSYTQYF. The DNA for the CDR3 is TGCGCCAGCAGCCAACGAACTAGCGGGAGTTATACGCAGTATTTT.

The chain recombines TRBV29-1 with TRBJ2-1, with 10 bases lining up with TRBD2. This CDR3 has 13 amino acids. Germline CDR1 SQVTM, CDR2 ANQGSEA. Germline trimming cut 6 bases from V and 8 bases from J; bases unmatched to any gene: 7. The CDR3 here is CSVSSGRGYEQFF. The CDR3 nucleotides read TGCAGCGTGTCTAGCGGGAGAGGGTATGAGCAGTTCTTC.

The V and J genes are TRBV7-9 and TRBJ2-7; D may be TRBD1 (5 bases). V was clipped by 1 base and J by 6 bases, with 13 bases between them. Germline V gives CDR1 SEHNR, CDR2 FQNEAQ (reference sequence). CDR3 length equals 14 residues. For the CDR3, the DNA is TGTGCCAGCAGCTTAGGGGGCATCTTCGTCGAGCAGTACTTC. As protein: CASSLGGIFVEQYF.

The sample holds one count of this clone. The chain uses TRBV15 and TRBJ2-1; 7 nucleotides align to TRBD2. Germline CDR1 reads LNHNV; CDR2 reads YYDKDF (reference sequence). The junction had 2 bases not matched to a gene; V was cut back by 5 bases and J by 1 base. The CDR3 totals 14 residues. The CDR3 region is CATSGGGSYNEQFF. In DNA form, the CDR3 reads TGTGCCACCAGCGGGGGGGGATCCTACAATGAGCAGTTCTTC. Looking up the rest from reference TRBV15 and TRBJ2-1 gives the full variable domain: DAMVIQNPRYQVTQFGKPVTLSCSQTLNHNVMYWYQQKSSQAPKLLFHYYDKDFNNEADTPDNFQSRRPNTSFCFLDIRSPGLGDTAMYLCATSGGGSYNEQFFGPGTRLTVL.

The chain joins TRBV28 to TRBJ1-3, with 9 bases matching TRBD1. V lost 4 bases, J lost 6 bases, and 4 bases stayed unmatched. This CDR3 region has 14 residues. Germline lookup yields CDR1 MDHEN and CDR2 SYDVKM. The CDR3 sequence is CASSSTGGPNTIYF. In nucleotides, the CDR3 is TGTGCCAGCAGTTCTACAGGGGGCCCAAACACCATATATTTT.

The sample holds one count of this clone. This rearrangement joins TRBV30 to TRBJ1-1; TRBD1 is a possible D gene (6 bases). V was trimmed by 1 base and J by 6 bases, leaving 15 bases between them. The CDR3 contains 14 residues. Per the germline V gene, CDR1 is GTSNPN and CDR2 is SVGIG (reference sequence). CDR3 sequence reads: CAWSGDNPLAEAFF. Written as DNA, the CDR3 is TGTGCCTGGAGTGGGGACAACCCCCTCGCTGAAGCTTTCTTT. Variable domain in full (rest from reference TRBV30 and TRBJ1-1): SQTIHQWPATLVQPVGSPLSLECTVEGTSNPNLYWYRQAAGRGLQLLFYSVGIGQISSEVPQNLSASRPQDRQFILSSKKLLLSDSGFYLCAWSGDNPLAEAFFGQGTRLTVV.

In DNA form, the CDR3 reads TGTGCCAGCAGCCAAGACAGTCCATCTAGCTCCTACGAGCAGTACTTC. Its protein product is CASSQDSPSSSYEQYF. The chain couples TRBV3-1 (or the pseudogene TRBV3-2) to TRBJ2-7; D is undetermined. The CDR3 loop spans 16 amino acids. The germline V and J ends were trimmed by 0 bases and 0 bases, with 12 bases remaining between them. The germline V gene encodes CDR1 LGHDT and CDR2 YNNKEL (reference sequence).

As to this clone: At the DNA level, this CDR3 is encoded by other sequences in the same sample as well. V and J are TRBV28 and TRBJ2-7; no clear D. CDR1 is MDHEN, CDR2 SYDVKM, per germline. V lost 8 bases to trimming and J lost 3 bases, with 5 bases between them. The CDR3 has 10 residues. CDR3 nucleotide sequence: TGTGCCAGCGGGCTCTACGAGCAGTACTTC. This gives the protein CASGLYEQYF.

V gene TRBV13 combines with J gene TRBJ2-3, with 10 bases that match TRBD2. The CDR3 runs 15 residues. Germline CDR1 PRHDT, CDR2 FYEKMQ (reference sequence). The V and J ends lost 3 bases and 6 bases, in that order; junction bases with no gene match: 6. CDR3 sequence reads: CASSFQRGGVDTQYF. The CDR3 region has the DNA TGTGCCAGCAGCTTCCAGCGGGGGGGCGTGGATACGCAGTATTTT.

The rearrangement links TRBV2 to TRBJ2-1, with 9 bases lining up with TRBD1. V lost 3 bases, J lost 1 base, and 1 base stayed unmatched. Germline loops: CDR1 SNHLY, CDR2 FYNNEI. The CDR3 is made up of 15 amino acids. CDR3 sequence (DNA): TGTGCCAGCAGTGAGGACAGGGGTTCCTACAATGAGCAGTTCTTC. Translated: CASSEDRGSYNEQFF.

This rearrangement joins TRBV5-5 to TRBJ2-2, with TRBD1 as a possible D gene (6 bases). CDR3 length: 16 residues. Trimming stripped 3 bases from V and 0 bases from J, with 12 bases between. Germline values: CDR1 SGHKS, CDR2 YYEKEE (reference sequence). The CDR3 is CASSSQQGSNTGELFF. DNA of the CDR3: TGTGCCAGCAGCTCGCAACAGGGCTCGAACACCGGGGAGCTGTTTTTT.

In nucleotides, the CDR3 is TGTGCCAGCAGCTCGGGACAGAACTACGAGCAGTACTTC. This codes for CASSSGQNYEQYF. This rearrangement joins TRBV9 to TRBJ2-7; 7 nucleotides align to TRBD1. Trimming took 4 bases from V and 3 from J; bases not matched to a gene: 4. The CDR3 is made up of 13 amino acids. CDR1 is SGDLS, CDR2 YYNGEE, per germline. Together with reference TRBV9 and TRBJ2-7, the CDR3 gives the full variable domain: DSGVTQTPKHLITATGQRVTLRCSPRSGDLSVYWYQQSLDQGLQFLIQYYNGEERAKGNILERFSAQQFPDLHSELNLSSLELGDSALYFCASSSGQNYEQYFGPGTRLTVT.

The chain carries TRBV5-6 and TRBJ2-7; maybe TRBD2 (5 bases). Germline-derived CDR1 and CDR2 are SGHDT and YYEEEE. This CDR3 has 13 amino acids. V lost 1 base to trimming and J lost 5 bases, with 10 bases between them. The CDR3 bases are TGTGCCAGCAGCTTGCGGGGTCTACACGAGCAGTACTTC. This codes for CASSLRGLHEQYF. Variable domain in full (rest from reference TRBV5-6 and TRBJ2-7): DAGVTQSPTHLIKTRGQQVTLRCSPKSGHDTVSWYQQALGQGPQFIFQYYEEEERQRGNFPDRFSGHQFPNYSSELNVNALLLGDSALYLCASSLRGLHEQYFGPGTRLTVT.

The chain recombines TRBV12-3 or TRBV12-4 with TRBJ1-1, with D possibly TRBD1 on 5 matching bases. CDR3 length equals 13 residues. Trimming removed 3 bases at V and 4 bases at J, with 9 bases between. DNA for the CDR3: TGTGCCAGCAGTTTGGTGGGGGGCACTGAAGCTTTCTTT. Its protein product is CASSLVGGTEAFF.

J is TRBJ2-7 and V is TRBV18; 12 bases line up with TRBD1. Looked up from germline, CDR1 is KGHSH and CDR2 is LQKENI. The junction had 17 bases not matched to a gene; V was cut back by 4 bases and J by 7 bases. CDR3 length: 18 amino acids. The CDR3 region is CASSLTSPGTGGAGEQYF. CDR3 sequence (DNA): TGTGCCAGCTCACTAACGTCTCCAGGGACAGGGGGCGCGGGAGAGCAGTACTTC.

The chain couples TRBV15 to TRBJ1-1, with TRBD1 as a possible D gene (6 bases). Trimming pared 5 bases from V and 6 bases from J, leaving 22 bases between. Germline values: CDR1 LNHNV, CDR2 YYDKDF (reference sequence). The CDR3 spans 16 residues. As DNA, the CDR3 is TGTGCCACCAGCGGCGAAATGACGACAGGTAGGGCTGAAGCTTTCTTT. It yields the protein CATSGEMTTGRAEAFF. Looking up the rest from reference TRBV15 and TRBJ1-1 gives the full variable domain: DAMVIQNPRYQVTQFGKPVTLSCSQTLNHNVMYWYQQKSSQAPKLLFHYYDKDFNNEADTPDNFQSRRPNTSFCFLDIRSPGLGDTAMYLCATSGEMTTGRAEAFFGQGTRLTVV.

This clone was recorded only once. The J gene is TRBJ2-6, the V gene TRBV12-3 or TRBV12-4; D not resolved. Between the trimmed V and J ends, which lost 3 bases and 3 bases, there was a span of 3 bases. The CDR3 runs to 13 residues. The chain's CDR3 is CASSFFGANVLTF. The CDR3 DNA follows: TGTGCCAGCAGTTTCTTTGGGGCCAACGTCCTGACTTTC.

The chain has TRBV18 and TRBJ1-4; 8 nucleotides line up with TRBD1. The length of the CDR3 is 16 residues. J lost 1 base, V lost 3 bases, and 4 bases had no gene match. CDR1 and CDR2 from the germline V gene are KGHSH and LQKENI. The CDR3 protein is CASSPGQVGTNEKLFF. The CDR3 nucleotides read TGTGCCAGCTCACCGGGACAGGTGGGAACTAATGAAAAACTGTTTTTT.

The chain carries TRBV28 and TRBJ1-5; D is ambiguous. The germline V gene encodes CDR1 MDHEN and CDR2 SYDVKM. The CDR3 extends over 15 amino acids. With 4 bases removed from V and 6 bases from J, the gap between germline ends came to 16 bases. The CDR3 nucleotides are TGTGCCAGCAGTTATGGACTGAGATTATTTCAGCCCCAGCATTTT. Its protein product is CASSYGLRLFQPQHF.

The V call is TRBV4-3, the J call TRBJ1-5, with D hard to call. The CDR3 is 15 amino acids. The germline V gene encodes CDR1 LGHNA and CDR2 YSLEER. V lost 0 bases and J lost 6, with 12 bases in between. CDR3 coding DNA: TGCGCCAGCAGCCAAGATTTACAGTTGGGTCAGCCCCAGCATTTT. Protein: CASSQDLQLGQPQHF.

This sequence joins TRBV3-1 (or the pseudogene TRBV3-2) and TRBJ2-5, with 7 positions matching TRBD1. Germline loops: CDR1 LGHDT, CDR2 YNNKEL (reference sequence). The trim removed 0 bases at V and 1 base at J, leaving 2 bases unmatched. The CDR3 runs to 15 residues. CDR3 in amino acids: CASSQENRGQETQYF. Here the CDR3 DNA reads TGTGCCAGCAGCCAAGAGAACAGGGGCCAAGAGACCCAGTACTTC.